One and the same sample provided the 19 T cell receptor beta chains below, sequenced in a study of blood T cell repertoires in COVID-19. Sequencing used immunoSEQ multiplex PCR; TCRdb keeps in-frame clones, though not all of them. The sample consists of about 280,000 clones, roughly 86% of them appearing once. The specimen was peripheral blood. The receptors come from a man younger than 30 with active or convalescent COVID-19.

The DNA of the CDR3 is TGTGCCAGTAGTTTCCAGAGCAATCAGCCCCAGCATTTT. Protein product: CASSFQSNQPQHF. The chain uses TRBV19 and TRBJ1-5; unclear D gene. The CDR3 totals 13 residues. The germline V gene has CDR1 LNHDA and CDR2 SQIVND (reference sequence). V was cut by 5 bases and J by 1 base, with 6 bases left in between.

The chain is built from TRBV27 and TRBJ2-7, with 8 bases fitting TRBD1. Germline assignment: CDR1 MNHEY and CDR2 SMNVEV (reference sequence). V gave up 5 bases and J gave up 2 bases; unmatched junction bases: 5. CDR3 length: 14 amino acids. Here the CDR3 DNA reads TGTGCCAGCAGTATCGGGACAGGCCCCTACGAGCAGTACTTC. It yields the protein CASSIGTGPYEQYF.

Only a few counts were recorded for this clone. The chain has TRBV27 and TRBJ1-4; a weak D match, TRBD1 (6 bases). The germline V gene has CDR1 MNHEY and CDR2 SMNVEV (reference sequence). The CDR3 has 15 amino acids. V was cut by 0 bases and J by 11 bases, with 16 bases left in between. The CDR3 spells CASSLSNLGAEKLFF. The DNA of the CDR3 is TGTGCCAGCAGTTTATCCAACCTGGGGGCTGAGAAACTGTTTTTT.

The chain uses TRBV9 and TRBJ1-3, with 8 nucleotides matching TRBD1. Losses at the gene ends were 3 bases for V and 4 bases for J; bases not matched to a gene: 9. This CDR3 is built from 16 residues. Germline CDR1 and CDR2: SGDLS and YYNGEE. CDR3 protein: CASSDSQGAGGNTIYF. As DNA, the CDR3 is TGTGCCAGCAGCGATTCCCAGGGGGCGGGCGGAAACACCATATATTTT. The variable domain in full, with the rest retrieved from reference TRBV9 and TRBJ1-3, is DSGVTQTPKHLITATGQRVTLRCSPRSGDLSVYWYQQSLDQGLQFLIQYYNGEERAKGNILERFSAQQFPDLHSELNLSSLELGDSALYFCASSDSQGAGGNTIYFGEGSWLTVV.

The chain is built from TRBV9 and TRBJ1-3; no clear D gene. V lost 0 bases and J lost 5, with 6 bases in between. Germline values: CDR1 SGDLS, CDR2 YYNGEE. The CDR3 is made up of 13 amino acids. The CDR3 here is CASSVGGRNTIYF. The CDR3 DNA follows: TGTGCCAGCAGCGTAGGTGGCAGAAACACCATATATTTT.

This rearrangement joins TRBV7-2 to TRBJ1-5; no firm D call. Trimming cost V 5 bases and J 4 bases, with 12 bases left between them. Germline CDR1 reads SGHTA; CDR2 reads FQGNSA. The CDR3 sequence is 14 residues long. For the CDR3, the DNA is TGTGCCAGCAGCCCTAACCCACTGAATCAGCCCCAGCATTTT. As protein: CASSPNPLNQPQHF.

This sequence joins TRBV12-5 and TRBJ1-5; TRBD1 matches 7 bases. Germline V lookup: CDR1 LGHNT, CDR2 FRNRAP. V was clipped by 2 bases and J by 6 bases; unmatched bases: 4. The CDR3 sequence is 14 residues long. CDR3 region: CASGLTPGGQPQHF. The CDR3 DNA reads TGTGCTAGTGGTTTGACGCCAGGGGGTCAGCCCCAGCATTTT.

The CDR3, as DNA: TGTGCCAGTACCCCGGGGGGGACTAATGAAAAACTGTTTTTT. Protein: CASTPGGTNEKLFF. The chain is built from TRBV19 and TRBJ1-4; perhaps TRBD1 as D (5 bases). The CDR3 covers 14 residues. Germline V CDR1 and CDR2: LNHDA, SQIVND (reference sequence). V lost 7 bases to trimming and J lost 2 bases, with 11 bases between them.

The genes are TRBV7-6 and TRBJ2-7; D unclear. V lost 0 bases, J lost 3 bases, and 6 bases lay in between. Germline CDR1 is SGHVS and CDR2 is FNYEAQ. The CDR3 contains 13 residues. The CDR3 sequence is CASSLARDYEQYF. The CDR3, as DNA: TGTGCCAGCAGCTTAGCGCGCGACTACGAGCAGTACTTC.

The chain combines TRBV13 with TRBJ1-3, with TRBD1 identical over 11 bases. The CDR3 spans 16 residues. V gave up 3 bases and J gave up 0 bases; unmatched junction bases: 1. Germline values: CDR1 PRHDT, CDR2 FYEKMQ (reference sequence). The CDR3, as DNA: TGTGCCAGCAGCTTCGGGACAGGGGGCTCTGGAAACACCATATATTTT. Amino acids: CASSFGTGGSGNTIYF.

V and J are TRBV15 and TRBJ1-1; tentatively, D is TRBD1 (6 bases). The CDR3 covers 15 residues. Germline V lookup: CDR1 LNHNV, CDR2 YYDKDF (reference sequence). V lost 1 base, J lost 4 bases, and 13 bases lay in between. The CDR3 DNA follows: TGTGCCACCAGCAGAGGGACAGTCCAGAGCACTGAAGCTTTCTTT. This encodes CATSRGTVQSTEAFF.

This chain links TRBV2 with TRBJ2-6, with 7 nucleotides matching TRBD1. Germline V CDR1 and CDR2: SNHLY, FYNNEI. The CDR3 is 16 residues long. V shed 6 bases, J shed 4 bases, and the junction held 9 bases outside the gene matches. CDR3 residues: CASSWDSHVGANVLTF. The CDR3 coding sequence is TGTGCCAGCAGCTGGGACAGTCATGTCGGGGCCAACGTCCTGACTTTC.

The chain couples TRBV14 to TRBJ2-1; 13 positions match TRBD2. This CDR3 has 18 residues. The germline gives CDR1 SGHDN, CDR2 FVKESK. V lost 4 bases and J lost 0; bases outside the gene matches: 6. The CDR3 DNA follows: TGTGCCAGCAGCCGCTCCCGGACTAGCGGGAGCTCCTACAATGAGCAGTTCTTC. Translating gives CASSRSRTSGSSYNEQFF. The full variable domain, its missing parts supplied by reference TRBV14 and TRBJ2-1, is EAGVTQFPSHSVIEKGQTVTLRCDPISGHDNLYWYRRVMGKEIKFLLHFVKESKQDESGMPNNRFLAERTGGTYSTLKVQPAELEDSGVYFCASSRSRTSGSSYNEQFFGPGTRLTVL.

This chain joins TRBV2 and TRBJ1-1; TRBD1 might be the D (5 bases). Germline values: CDR1 SNHLY, CDR2 FYNNEI. V was pared by 5 bases and J by 4 bases, with 14 bases between. CDR3 length: 14 residues. The CDR3 reads CASSPRMGPTEAFF. The CDR3 DNA sequence: TGTGCCAGCAGTCCGCGGATGGGGCCCACTGAAGCTTTCTTT.

The rearrangement uses TRBV9 and TRBJ1-5; D uncertain. This CDR3 comprises 15 residues. The germline V gene encodes CDR1 SGDLS and CDR2 YYNGEE. Trimming removed 0 bases from V and 6 bases from J, with 13 bases in between. CDR3 in DNA: TGTGCCAGCAGCGTAGGGCCGGGTATGGCTCAGCCCCAGCATTTT. Translation gives CASSVGPGMAQPQHF.

This chain links TRBV10-3 with TRBJ2-2, with D possibly matching TRBD1 (6 bases). V was pared by 5 bases and J by 2 bases, with 12 bases between. This CDR3 spans 15 amino acids. Germline V gene sequence: CDR1 ENHRY, CDR2 SYGVKD. The CDR3 protein is CAISTTGQNTGELFF. The CDR3 nucleotides are TGTGCCATCAGTACCACGGGACAAAACACCGGGGAGCTGTTTTTT.

The chain is built from TRBV27 and TRBJ2-2, with TRBD2 matching over 9 bases. The ends lost 3 bases at V and 0 bases at J; junction bases unmatched: 2. This CDR3 has 16 residues. Per the germline V gene, CDR1 is MNHEY and CDR2 is SMNVEV (reference sequence). The DNA of the CDR3 is TGTGCCAGCAGTTTTTCTAGCGGGGCGAACACCGGGGAGCTGTTTTTT. This codes for CASSFSSGANTGELFF.

The chain is built from TRBV5-8 and TRBJ2-7, with 8 positions matching TRBD1. Per the germline V gene, CDR1 is SGHTS and CDR2 is YDEGEE. Trimming cost V 5 bases and J 0 bases; bases outside gene matches: 7. This CDR3 contains 15 residues. The CDR3 DNA is TGTGCCAGCAGACCCCGGGACAGGAGCTCCTACGAGCAGTACTTC. Protein: CASRPRDRSSYEQYF.

As to this clone: The identical CDR3 is also encoded by other nucleotide sequences in the sample. The rearrangement links TRBV12-3 or TRBV12-4 to TRBJ1-2; no reliable D call. Trimming left V 1 base short and J 4 bases short, with 4 bases between. The CDR3 spans 12 residues. The CDR3: CASSLVSYGYTF. Here the CDR3 DNA reads TGTGCCAGCAGTTTAGTGAGCTATGGCTACACCTTC.